This record covers a single T cell receptor (beta chain). The junction shows a germline mismatch at one end, possibly a read error. A second PCR of about 7 to 11 cycles used a sample-barcoded 5' primer and a J-beta primer mix. Each CDR3 protein gets one entry after TCRdb re-called the 5' RACE reads with MiXCR. The sample consists of 1.5 million to 2 million distinct CDR3 sequences, 28% of them appearing once. This sample stems from a study of blood T cells in healthy people across ages. Study-level background: Template switching picked up about one barcoded beta molecule for each two T cells.

This CDR3 is built from 18 residues. Looked up from germline, CDR1 is SGHKS and CDR2 is YYEKEE (reference sequence). The clonotype comes from a young woman in good health. The V and J genes are TRBV5-5 and TRBJ1-1; D perhaps matches TRBD1 (5 bases). The sequencing sample was made of blood. Here the CDR3 reads CVSSSSPGGGTMNTEAFF. In nucleotides, the CDR3 is TGTGTCAGCAGCTCCTCCCCGGGTGGGGGGACCATGAACACTGAAGCTTTCTTT. Based on the CDR3 plus reference TRBV5-5 and TRBJ1-1, the full variable domain is DAGVTQSPTHLIKTRGQQVTLRCSPISGHKSVSWYQQVLGQGPQFIFQYYEKEERGRGNFPDRFSARQFPNYSSELNVNALLLGDSALYLCVSSSSPGGGTMNTEAFFGQGTRLTVV.